This T cell receptor beta chain was documented in a study of human T cells and chemical hapten exposure. This clonotype turned up a few times. Its antigen is unknown. Whole-study findings and limits: Because all patients had alopecia, their immune responses might differ from healthy ones. The study found that DPC sensitization did not change TCRs above 1 in 1000 frequency.

Original methodology: Counts of TCRs in each sample centred on a median of about 96,000 and extended from around 25,000 to 690,000. Each CDR3 protein gets one entry after TCRdb re-called the RACE reads with MiXCR. The V and J calls were determined by TCRdb, not by the authors. The sample lists about 57,000 distinct CDR3 sequences; 9.3% were seen once. Trimming removed 6 bases from V and 0 bases from J; junction bases left unmatched: 9. The CDR3 extends over 15 amino acids. Per germline, CDR1 DFQATT and CDR2 SNEGSKA (reference sequence). Specified time point: patch test 1, 2 weeks after DPC sensitization. Described treatment: therapeutic diphenylcyclopropenone sensitization with weekly scalp DPC.

The origin of this receptor is a woman between 40 and 55 years old with alopecia areata. Some clones in this sample may be carry-over from other donors' samples. The genes are TRBV20-1 and TRBJ2-3, with 7 bases that match TRBD2. The sample was whole blood, taken in connection with sensitization to the hapten diphenylcyclopropenone (DPC). CDR3 residues: CSANLAESSTDTQYF. The DNA of the CDR3 is TGCAGTGCCAATCTAGCGGAATCTAGCACAGATACGCAGTATTTT.